These T cell receptor beta chains were read from a single sample in a study of blood T cell repertoires in COVID-19. Assay used: immunoSEQ multiplex PCR; TCRdb lists only in-frame clones, some missing. The sample has roughly 240,000 clones; 83% are singletons. Sequencing was carried out using peripheral blood. The source of these receptors is a man aged 60 to 69 who had recovered from COVID-19. Each CDR3 is given with its conserved first and last residue. A D gene is named only where the DNA matches it firmly. Rows may omit the clone size; those that give it use once, few, many or a size class.

d_call	clone_size	v_call	j_call	cdr3_aa	cdr3_nt
NA	NA	TRBV11-3	TRBJ2-3	CASSYRGQSTDTQYF	TGTGCCAGCAGCTATCGAGGACAGAGCACAGATACGCAGTATTTT
NA	NA	TRBV2	TRBJ2-1	CASSGDSYNERQFF	TGTGCCAGCAGTGGAGACAGCTATAATGAGAGGCAGTTCTTC
NA	once	TRBV6-5	TRBJ2-3	CASSPGRGGTDTQYF	TGTGCCAGCAGTCCCGGGAGAGGAGGCACAGATACGCAGTATTTT
TRBD1	NA	TRBV5-6	TRBJ2-6	CASSLLGTASGANVLTF	TGTGCCAGCAGCTTGCTAGGGACAGCCTCTGGGGCCAACGTCCTGACTTTC
TRBD1	NA	TRBV5-1	TRBJ2-5	CASSGQVTSETQYF	TGCGCCAGCTCCGGACAGGTCACTTCGGAGACCCAGTACTTC
TRBD2	NA	TRBV28	TRBJ2-7	CASSLSGGHSEQYF	TGTGCCAGCAGTTTAAGCGGGGGCCACTCCGAGCAGTACTTC
NA	NA	TRBV13	TRBJ2-3	CASSYLPSGLFDEPSSTDTQYF	TGTGCCAGCAGCTACCTACCTTCGGGACTTTTTGATGAACCTTCTAGCACAGATACGCAGTATTTT
TRBD1	NA	TRBV19	TRBJ1-4	CASSSGTGMPNEKLFF	TGTGCCAGTAGTTCCGGGACAGGAATGCCGAATGAAAAACTGTTTTTT
NA	NA	TRBV2	TRBJ2-3	CASMRTTDTQYF	TGTGCCAGCATGAGGACTACAGATACGCAGTATTTT
NA	NA	TRBV5-5	TRBJ2-6	CASSPVAQGTGGANVLTF	TGTGCCAGCAGCCCGGTTGCGCAGGGAACTGGCGGGGCCAACGTCCTGACTTTC
TRBD1	NA	TRBV18	TRBJ1-6	CASSRDRNNSPLHF	TGTGCCAGCTCACGGGACAGGAACAATTCACCCCTCCACTTT
TRBD1	NA	TRBV2	TRBJ1-4	CASSPGQGALDEKLFF	TGTGCCAGCAGCCCGGGACAGGGGGCATTGGATGAAAAACTGTTTTTT
NA	NA	TRBV7-3	TRBJ1-3	CASSLQGGGNTIYF	TGTGCCAGCAGCTTACAAGGGGGTGGAAACACCATATATTTT
TRBD2	NA	TRBV11-2	TRBJ2-3	CASSPRWGAGGTDTQYF	TGTGCCAGCAGCCCCCGTTGGGGAGCGGGGGGCACAGATACGCAGTATTTT
TRBD2	NA	TRBV5-6	TRBJ2-7	CASSLWGGFSYEQYF	TGTGCCAGCAGCTTGTGGGGGGGTTTCTCCTACGAGCAGTACTTC
NA	NA	TRBV29-1	TRBJ2-7	CSVEDQSSVYEQYF	TGCAGCGTTGAAGATCAATCCAGCGTCTACGAGCAGTACTTC
TRBD1	NA	TRBV3-1/TRBV3-2	TRBJ1-4	CASSKQGAGEKLFF	TGTGCCAGCAGCAAACAGGGGGCGGGTGAAAAACTGTTTTTT
NA	NA	TRBV29-1	TRBJ2-7	CSVGRERYNSYEQYF	TGCAGCGTGGGAAGGGAGAGGTATAACTCCTACGAGCAGTACTTC
NA	NA	TRBV6-6	TRBJ1-2	CASSYSVQVDYGYTF	TGTGCCAGCAGTTACTCCGTCCAGGTAGACTATGGCTACACCTTC
TRBD1	NA	TRBV7-3	TRBJ2-1	CASSPNPGQGHNEQFF	TGTGCCAGCAGCCCAAATCCGGGACAGGGTCACAATGAGCAGTTCTTC
TRBD2	NA	TRBV19	TRBJ2-3	CASSIGGRNTDTQYF	TGTGCCAGTAGTATTGGCGGGAGGAACACAGATACGCAGTATTTT
NA	NA	TRBV15	TRBJ1-2	CATSRDLTNYGYTF	TGTGCCACCAGCAGAGATCTTACTAACTATGGCTACACCTTC
TRBD2	NA	TRBV19	TRBJ2-1	CASSMLVAGGTGEQFF	TGTGCCAGTAGTATGTTAGTCGCGGGAGGGACTGGGGAGCAGTTCTTC
NA	NA	TRBV5-6	TRBJ2-2	CASSRYRELFF	TGTGCCAGCAGCCGCTATAGGGAGCTGTTTTTT
NA	few	TRBV6-5	TRBJ1-5	CASSPTRNQPQHF	TGTGCCAGCAGTCCGACACGCAATCAGCCCCAGCATTTT
TRBD1	once	TRBV12-5	TRBJ2-5	CASGQGTGSIQETQYF	TGTGCTAGTGGTCAAGGGACAGGGTCGATTCAAGAGACCCAGTACTTC
NA	NA	TRBV29-1	TRBJ1-2	CSVVLAGDYGYTF	TGCAGCGTTGTTTTGGCAGGGGACTATGGCTACACCTTC
NA	NA	TRBV3-1/TRBV3-2	TRBJ2-5	CASSPWTVGETQYF	TGTGCCAGCAGCCCCTGGACAGTGGGGGAGACCCAGTACTTC
NA	once	TRBV7-3	TRBJ2-6	CASDIPGANVLTF	TGTGCCAGCGACATCCCTGGGGCCAACGTCCTGACTTTC
NA	NA	TRBV2	TRBJ1-2	CASSEALHRLRGYTF	TGTGCCAGCAGTGAAGCGCTTCATCGGTTGCGGGGCTACACCTTC
NA	few	TRBV19	TRBJ2-5	CASSIMETQYF	TGTGCCAGTAGTATCATGGAGACCCAGTACTTC
NA	NA	TRBV19	TRBJ2-2	CASSIDLEIRELFF	TGTGCCAGTAGTATAGATCTCGAGATAAGGGAGCTGTTTTTT
NA	NA	TRBV13	TRBJ2-2	CASSKDRMAGELFF	TGTGCCAGCAGCAAAGACAGGATGGCCGGGGAGCTGTTTTTT
NA	once	TRBV7-8	TRBJ2-2	CASSLLGVTGELFF	TGTGCCAGCAGCTTGTTAGGGGTGACCGGGGAGCTGTTTTTT
NA	NA	TRBV30	TRBJ2-6	CAWTGMGANVLTF	TGTGCCTGGACGGGGATGGGGGCCAACGTCCTGACTTTC
NA	once	TRBV27	TRBJ2-1	CASSLTGSFYNEQFF	TGTGCCAGCAGTTTGACTGGCTCCTTCTACAATGAGCAGTTCTTC
NA	NA	TRBV2	TRBJ1-2	CASREGRANYGYTF	TGTGCCAGCAGGGAGGGTCGAGCTAACTATGGCTACACCTTC
NA	NA	TRBV4-1	TRBJ1-5	CASSQGGGSNQPQHF	TGCGCCAGCAGCCAAGGGGGGGGAAGCAATCAGCCCCAGCATTTT
TRBD2	few	TRBV24-1	TRBJ2-2	CATSEMTSPTGELFF	TGTGCCACCAGTGAGATGACTAGCCCGACCGGGGAGCTGTTTTTT
TRBD1	NA	TRBV7-3	TRBJ1-2	CASSLDRAGGYTF	TGTGCCAGCAGTCTGGACAGGGCCGGGGGCTACACCTTC
NA	NA	TRBV5-1	TRBJ2-7	CASSLQAGGTYEQYF	TGCGCCAGCAGCTTGCAAGCCGGCGGGACCTACGAGCAGTACTTC
TRBD2	NA	TRBV3-1/TRBV3-2	TRBJ2-1	CASRTGTSVEQFF	TGTGCCAGCAGGACCGGGACTAGCGTTGAGCAGTTCTTC